The entry that follows covers one TCR beta chain sequence. Indicated treatment: randomized to nivolumab then ipilimumab (arm A) or the reverse (arm B). The sample originates from a study of sequential checkpoint blockade in melanoma. Study summary: First-line arms were nivolumab then ipilimumab, or the reverse, randomized 1:1. Under 95 pretreatment tumor DNA samples were TCRβ immunosequenced.

TCRdb's table, derived via immunoSEQ multiplex PCR, lists solely in-frame clones and lacks some. The repertoire holds about 18,000 clones, with around 70% as singletons. The specimen was tumor tissue (inferred from file names), collected from a patient given nivolumab and ipilimumab in sequence. This TCR came from a human donor with melanoma.

The CDR3 loop reads CASSTTGQGRNTEAFF. CDR3 DNA sequence: TGTGCCAGCAGTACCACCGGACAGGGGCGGAACACTGAAGCTTTCTTT. The V gene is TRBV28, the J gene TRBJ1-1; 9 bases align to TRBD1. CDR3 length: 16 amino acids. With 5 bases clipped from V and 1 base from J, the junction kept 8 bases outside the gene matches. The germline V gene encodes CDR1 MDHEN and CDR2 SYDVKM.